This TCR beta chain stems from a study of shared clonotypes between healthy human individuals. Background on the study: Per-donor plates numbered three CD4 naive, three CD4 memory, two CD8 naive and one CD8 memory.

For this clone: Its antigen is as yet unknown.

V lost 6 bases and J lost 3, with 18 bases in between. CDR3 length: 15 residues. Germline CDR1 reads MDHEN; CDR2 reads SYDVKM. Broader study findings: Among donors, sharing of clonotypes was expected to be affected by sequencing depth.

The assay was immunoSEQ multiplex PCR, and TCRdb's table has in-frame clones only and misses some. The sample lists a few million clones; 90% to 97% were seen once. The source is a man younger than 35 in good health. The sequenced sample was naive CD4+ T cells sorted from blood. Subset reported: CD45RA+ positively selected. This chain joins TRBV28 and TRBJ2-7; TRBD1 might be the D (6 bases). This CDR3 is CASRELGGESYEQYF. The CDR3 DNA reads as TGTGCCAGCAGGGAGCTAGGGGGTGAGAGCTACGAGCAGTACTTC.